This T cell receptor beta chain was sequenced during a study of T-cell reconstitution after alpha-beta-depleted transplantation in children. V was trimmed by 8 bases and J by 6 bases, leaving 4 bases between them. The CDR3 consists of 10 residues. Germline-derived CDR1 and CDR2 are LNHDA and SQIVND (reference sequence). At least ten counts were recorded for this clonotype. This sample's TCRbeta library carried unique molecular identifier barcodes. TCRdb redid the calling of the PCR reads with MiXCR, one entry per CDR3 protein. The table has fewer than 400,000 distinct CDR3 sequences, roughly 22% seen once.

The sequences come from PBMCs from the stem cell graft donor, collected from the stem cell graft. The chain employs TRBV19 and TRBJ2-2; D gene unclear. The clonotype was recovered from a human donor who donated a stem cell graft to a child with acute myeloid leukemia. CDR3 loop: CASFAGELFF. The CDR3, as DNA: TGTGCCAGTTTTGCCGGGGAGCTGTTTTTT.